This T cell receptor beta chain derives from a study of molecular identifiers for immune sequencing clone quantification (dated by TCRdb to the late 2010s). Background on the whole study: For a replicate experiment, the RNA from either approximately 20,000 or 100,000 naive CD8 T cells was divided into five aliquots, and four of those aliquots went on to sequencing. This methods study benchmarked molecular-identifier clustering-based TCR repertoire sequencing (MIDCIRS) and TCR RNA copy counting, using CD8 T cells to do so.

The paper's findings and limits, for the study overall: Without barcode sub-clustering, chimeric consensus sequences inflated TCR diversity; chimeras reached as high as 47%. Clones above 20 RNA copies held over 97% of molecules in CMV-specific effector cells but under 1% in naive cells. The naive libraries included spiked-in Jurkat TCR RNA (roughly nine copies' worth), and this Jurkat TCR RNA is not part of the donor repertoire. Modeling indicated about three TCR RNA copies recovered per cell, compared with roughly 10 by digital PCR, which implies a capture efficiency of approximately 29%. The sizes of highly expanded clones could end up underestimated when identical TCR molecules share a barcode. A single cell's worth of spiked-in Jurkat TCR RNA was reported detectable even among under 1.3 million naive CD8 T cells.

The CDR3 goes from the cysteine to the phenylalanine over 16 residues. Of all the DNA, just the CDR3 is kept, 48 bases in frame from base 1. For CDR1 and CDR2, the germline V gene (reference sequence) lists DFQATT and SNEGSKA. Libraries of naive CD8 T cells were generated from roughly 18,000 to 920,000 sorted cells, with 10%, 30% or 50% of the purified RNA used. Naive CD8 T cells were FACS-sorted as CD8+CD4-CCR7+CD45RA+ on a BD FACSAria II into RLT Plus buffer. Roughly ten TCR copies' worth of Jurkat RNA were spiked into about 20,000-1,100,000 naive CD8 T cell samples to test detection sensitivity. Enrichment of CD8 T cells was performed with RosetteSep CD8+ T Cell Enrichment Cocktail and Ficoll-Paque, after which ACK red cell lysis was carried out. Receptor amplification or capture employed PCR. Instrument used: NextSeq 500. Bulk TCR libraries were prepared as previously described, using TCR primers listed in Table S5. Purification of total RNA was performed with the Qiagen AllPrep DNA/RNA kit. Before analysis, reads from multiple sequencing runs of the same library were pooled. As for the original processing: Reads were retained only if an exact TCR constant sequence was present, and the retained reads were trimmed to 150 nt and grouped according to their 12-nt molecular barcodes. Reads in each barcode group were sub-clustered using a 15% Levenshtein threshold, and a quality-weighted consensus sequence was built for each RNA molecule. Non-functional sequences were removed, as were lower-count sequences one edit away from another. Barcode sub-clusters with fewer than 20% of the maximum read count were removed, based on fitting two negative binomial distributions. The public reads were reanalyzed by TCRdb: fastp trimming at Q25, MiXCR alignment, in-frame beta chains only. Entries that share a CDR3 protein sequence are merged under the most common genes and DNA. The V and J calls here are based on TCRdb, not the publication. This sample comprises about 630,000 distinct CDR3 sequences, 25% of them detected only once. The ten top clones hold about 0.8% of the sample.

A remark on this clonotype: Its antigen is still unknown. A read error may account for a junction end that differs from germline.

Material: naive CD8+ T cells from blood, with Jurkat cell RNA spiked in. In light of the paper, this sample's cell subset or site label describes: FACS-sorted CD8+CD4-CCR7+CD45RA+ naive T cells. This TCR derives from a human donor in good health. Some libraries in this study had Jurkat cell RNA spiked in. The chain was built from TRBV20-1 and TRBJ2-6; the D gene identity is not certain. Here the CDR3 is given as CSARVGSHSEANVLTF. DNA sequence: TGCAGTGCTAGAGTCGGATCCCACTCTGAGGCCAACGTCCTGACTTTC.